Below are 2 T cell receptor beta chains sequenced from a single sample in a study of blood T cell repertoires in COVID-19. The assay was immunoSEQ multiplex PCR, and TCRdb's table has in-frame clones only and misses some. The sample contains tens of thousands of clones, 60% to 85% of which appear only once. Material for sequencing was peripheral blood. These receptors all stem from a woman older than 75 with acute or convalescent COVID-19.

The chain couples TRBV4-1 to TRBJ2-7, with TRBD2 matching over 7 bases. Trimming at V came to 3 bases and at J to 1 base, leaving 6 bases not matched to a gene. CDR1 is MGHRA and CDR2 is YSYEKL in the germline V gene. The CDR3 is 15 amino acids. In DNA form, the CDR3 reads TGCGCCAGCAGCCAGGGGGGGGGAAGGTCCTACGAGCAGTACTTC. Translated: CASSQGGGRSYEQYF.

V and J are TRBV7-6 and TRBJ2-2; 10 bases are shared with TRBD1. Germline V lookup: CDR1 SGHVS, CDR2 FNYEAQ. V shed 5 bases and J 5 bases; nucleotides not matched to a gene: 5. This CDR3 region has 15 residues. The CDR3 region is CASSPGQGGTGELFF. The CDR3 nucleotides read TGTGCCAGCAGCCCAGGACAGGGGGGGACCGGGGAGCTGTTTTTT.